This TCR beta chain is from a study of CXCR3-negative and CXCR3-positive naive CD8 T cells. The study made its TRB cDNA libraries by 5' RACE, adding UMI labels. After re-calling the 5' RACE reads, TCRdb lists one entry per CDR3 protein, DNA absent. This sample's table reports about 130,000 distinct CDR3 sequences. CDR1 is SEHNR, CDR2 FQNEAQ, per germline (reference sequence). The length of the CDR3 is 15 residues. J is TRBJ2-1 and V is TRBV7-9; the TCRdb D gene call, TRBD2, has no DNA to confirm it. Sequencing was carried out using naive CXCR3- CD8+ T cells from blood. This sample's subset: CD45RO-CCR7+CD27+CD95- naive CD8+ T cells lacking CXCR3 (TNR3-). The sequence was obtained from a human donor in good health. Some clones in this sample may be carry-over from other donors' samples. This CDR3 is CASSLRREPYNEQFF.